This paragraph reports one TCR beta chain. The antigen remains undetermined. This record belongs to a study of cytomegalovirus exposure and HLA in healthy donors. PCR employed 60 Vbeta and 13 Jbeta primers. Sequencing used immunoSEQ multiplex PCR; TCRdb keeps in-frame clones, though not all of them. The sample is made up of roughly 90,000 clones, and the top ten hold approximately 15% of it. Study results and limitations: An analysis was carried out later, and it reportedly showed fewer N-insertions in an Asian-associated ancestry cluster than the approximately 610-donor mean.

From germline, CDR1 is SGDLS and CDR2 YYNGEE. The CDR3 runs to 14 residues. V was pared by 3 bases and J by 4 bases, with 5 bases of the junction left unmatched. Sequenced input: PBMCs. The sequence was collected from a man in his fifties in good health and CMV-seropositive. This chain joins TRBV9 and TRBJ2-3; 7 bases fit TRBD2. CDR3 DNA: TGTGCCAGCAGCGACCCCGCGGGGGCAGATACGCAGTATTTT. It translates to CASSDPAGADTQYF.